These T cell receptor beta chains were read from a single sample in a study of T cell responses to AZD1222 COVID-19 vaccine. The method was immunoSEQ multiplex PCR; TCRdb's version includes in-frame clones alone and lacks a portion of them. Of about 99,000 clones in the sample, over 75% were seen once. Sequenced here: peripheral blood, sampled on day 0 of AZD1222 vaccination. The receptors come from an adult in good health. Each CDR3 is given with its conserved first and last residue. Each record gives: CDR3 length, V gene, clone size, D gene, J gene, CDR3 DNA, CDR3 protein. D genes are given only for firm matches. A clone size is listed for some rows: how often the clone was seen (once, few, many), or a class if it is expanded.

>16|TRBV7-8|NA|TRBD1|TRBJ2-3
TGTGCCAGCAGCTTAGGGGCAGGGGGCTTCGCAGATACGCAGTATTTT
CASSLGAGGFADTQYF
>14|TRBV25-1|NA|NA|TRBJ2-4
TGTGCCAGCAGTACCGGCCGTCGGACGGACATTCAGTACTTC
CASSTGRRTDIQYF
>13|TRBV7-9|NA|TRBD1|TRBJ1-4
TGTGCCAGCACGGGACAGTCTAATGAAAAACTGTTTTTT
CASTGQSNEKLFF
>9|TRBV24-1|NA|NA|TRBJ2-7
TGTGCCACCCCAGGGGCCGTGTACTTC
CATPGAVYF
>14|TRBV6-5|NA|NA|TRBJ1-2
TGTGCCAGCAGTTACTCGACGACAGCATATGGCTACACCTTC
CASSYSTTAYGYTF
>15|TRBV9|NA|TRBD1|TRBJ2-1
TGTGCCAGCAGCGTAGAGGGCAGGGGGTTAAGGGAGCAGTTCTTC
CASSVEGRGLREQFF
>13|TRBV10-2|NA|NA|TRBJ2-6
TGCGCCAGCAGCCTAGCTGGGGCCAACGTCCTGACTTTC
CASSLAGANVLTF
>14|TRBV27|NA|NA|TRBJ1-2
TGTGCCAGCATGGGCCTCGGAAATTTCTATGGCTACACCTTC
CASMGLGNFYGYTF
>17|TRBV19|NA|NA|TRBJ1-5
TGTGCCAGTAGTATAAGGGGGGATAGCCCAGGCAATCAGCCCCAGCATTTT
CASSIRGDSPGNQPQHF
>12|TRBV28|NA|NA|TRBJ1-2
TGTGCCAGCAGCCCTTGGGGGGGCGGCTACACCTTC
CASSPWGGGYTF
>15|TRBV7-3|NA|TRBD1|TRBJ2-2
TGTGCCAGCAGTAACCGACAGGGGGCCACCGGGGAGCTGTTTTTT
CASSNRQGATGELFF
>14|TRBV9|NA|NA|TRBJ1-2
TGTGCCAGCAGCGTAGACAGGCTTAACTATGGCTACACCTTC
CASSVDRLNYGYTF
>18|TRBV9|NA|NA|TRBJ2-1
TGTGCCAGCAGCGTAGGGTCCTTAGGAGCGGGTGCATACAATGAGCAGTTCTTC
CASSVGSLGAGAYNEQFF
>14|TRBV6-2/TRBV6-3|NA|NA|TRBJ1-5
TGTGCCAGCAGTCGCCCGGACAACAATCAGCCCCAGCATTTT
CASSRPDNNQPQHF
>11|TRBV20-1|NA|NA|TRBJ1-2
TGCAGTGCATCGGACGGCTATGGCTACACCTTC
CSASDGYGYTF
>15|TRBV15|NA|NA|TRBJ2-2
TGTGCCACCAGCCAGGGGACTAAGAACACCGGGGAGCTGTTTTTT
CATSQGTKNTGELFF
>14|TRBV11-2|few|NA|TRBJ1-3
TGTGCCAGCAGCTTAGCAGGGACAGGAAACACCATATATTTT
CASSLAGTGNTIYF
>16|TRBV3-1/TRBV3-2|NA|NA|TRBJ1-6
TGTGCCAGCAGCCAAGATAGCAGGGCCGATAATTCACCCCTCCACTTT
CASSQDSRADNSPLHF
>15|TRBV4-1|NA|TRBD1|TRBJ1-4
TGCGCCAGCAGCCAGGCCGGGACAGGGGCTGAAAAACTGTTTTTT
CASSQAGTGAEKLFF
>11|TRBV27|NA|NA|TRBJ2-7
TGTGCCAGCAGTTTATCCTACGAGCAGTACTTC
CASSLSYEQYF
>16|TRBV4-2|NA|NA|TRBJ2-3
TGTGCCAGCAGCCAAGAAGCAGGGGTTGCCACAGATACGCAGTATTTT
CASSQEAGVATDTQYF
>18|TRBV28|NA|TRBD1|TRBJ2-6
TGTGCCAGCAGTCCCGGGGGGACAGGGGTCCCTGGGGCCAACGTCCTGACTTTC
CASSPGGTGVPGANVLTF
>14|TRBV7-2|NA|NA|TRBJ1-1
TGTGCCAGCAGCTTCTCAGGGGCGCAAACTGAAGCTTTCTTT
CASSFSGAQTEAFF
>18|TRBV11-2|NA|NA|TRBJ2-2
TGTGCCAGCAGCTTAGGGACAGTCCCCCTAGGGTACACCGGGGAGCTGTTTTTT
CASSLGTVPLGYTGELFF
>14|TRBV5-4|once|NA|TRBJ2-3
TGTGCCAGCAGCTTGACCTTGGGGGGAGATACGCAGTATTTT
CASSLTLGGDTQYF
>16|TRBV4-1|NA|TRBD2|TRBJ2-7
TGCGCCAGCAGCCAAGGACATGCTAGCGGGGAGGACGAGCAGTACTTC
CASSQGHASGEDEQYF
>14|TRBV5-1|NA|TRBD1|TRBJ1-1
TGCGCCAGCAGCCCACAGGGGGTCGGTACTGAAGCTTTCTTT
CASSPQGVGTEAFF
>12|TRBV5-1|once|NA|TRBJ2-7
TGCGCCAGCAGCGCTAACTCCTACGAGCAGTACTTC
CASSANSYEQYF
>14|TRBV3-1/TRBV3-2|NA|NA|TRBJ1-1
TGTGCCAGCAGCCGGAGACAGATGAACACTGAAGCTTTCTTT
CASSRRQMNTEAFF
>10|TRBV20-1|NA|NA|TRBJ1-2
TGCAGTGCTCCAAACCGAGGCTACACCTTC
CSAPNRGYTF
>12|TRBV28|NA|NA|TRBJ2-7
TGTGCCAGCAGTTTGGTGGGATACGAGCAGTACTTC
CASSLVGYEQYF
>18|TRBV18|NA|NA|TRBJ1-4
TGTGCCAGCTCACCTGCACATTCGGGTGGTGCAACTAATGAAAAACTGTTTTTT
CASSPAHSGGATNEKLFF
>15|TRBV27|NA|NA|TRBJ1-5
TGTGCCAGCAGCCCCCCACCCCCCTTCAATCAGCCCCAGCATTTT
CASSPPPPFNQPQHF
>14|TRBV5-6|NA|NA|TRBJ1-6
TGTGCCAGCAGCTTGTGGACTGGGGATTCACCCCTCCACTTT
CASSLWTGDSPLHF
>12|TRBV12-3/TRBV12-4|NA|NA|TRBJ1-6
TGTGCCAGCACCTTTAAGGGGTCACCCCTCCACTTT
CASTFKGSPLHF
>17|TRBV30|NA|NA|TRBJ2-5
TGTGCCTGGAGTGTAGGAGGAGGGGGCAACCACCAAGAGACCCAGTACTTC
CAWSVGGGGNHQETQYF
>18|TRBV9|NA|TRBD2|TRBJ2-2
TGTGCCAGCAGCGTAGCGCGCGGGGGGATCCCGAACACCGGGGAGCTGTTTTTT
CASSVARGGIPNTGELFF
>14|TRBV27|once|NA|TRBJ1-1
TGTGCCAGCAGTTTTTCGGGGGCCAACACTGAAGCTTTCTTT
CASSFSGANTEAFF
>15|TRBV11-3|NA|TRBD2|TRBJ2-3
TGTGCCAGCAGCTTAGGCGGGGGAATCACAGATACGCAGTATTTT
CASSLGGGITDTQYF
>16|TRBV24-1|NA|NA|TRBJ2-1
TGTGCCACCAGTGATCCACCGGGACAACCTGGGTTTGAGCAGTTCTTC
CATSDPPGQPGFEQFF
>17|TRBV27|NA|TRBD1|TRBJ1-3
TGTGCCAGCAGTCCGATATACAGGGGGTCCTCTGGAAACACCATATATTTT
CASSPIYRGSSGNTIYF
>13|TRBV19|NA|NA|TRBJ2-7
TGTGCCAGTTCGCCCCCAGGAAGGTACGAGCAGTACTTC
CASSPPGRYEQYF
>13|TRBV7-2|NA|NA|TRBJ2-3
TGTGCCAGCAGCTTAGGCCCCACAGATACGCAGTATTTT
CASSLGPTDTQYF
>15|TRBV5-5|NA|TRBD1|TRBJ1-5
TGTGCCAGCAGCTTCGACAGGGCAATCAATCAGCCCCAGCATTTT
CASSFDRAINQPQHF
>15|TRBV6-1|NA|NA|TRBJ2-7
TGTGCCAGCAGTGAACGAGAGGACAGATCCTACGAGCAGTACTTC
CASSEREDRSYEQYF
>14|TRBV9|once|NA|TRBJ1-2
TGTGCCAGCAGCGTCGAGTCGGCTAACTATGGCTACACCTTC
CASSVESANYGYTF
>14|TRBV6-6|NA|NA|TRBJ1-2
TGTGCCAGCAGTTACTCGGAGGGCGCCTATGGCTACACCTTC
CASSYSEGAYGYTF
>15|TRBV7-2|NA|NA|TRBJ2-7
TGTGCCAGCAGCTTCCACCAAGGATCCTCCTACGAGCAGTACTTC
CASSFHQGSSYEQYF